This is a list of T cell receptor beta chains from one sample in a study of blood T cell repertoires in COVID-19. Generated by immunoSEQ multiplex PCR, the TCRdb table keeps only in-frame clones and is missing some. Among hundreds of thousands of clones listed, approximately 90% were seen once. The sequencing sample was made of PBMCs or T cells enriched from blood (not recorded which). The receptors here all came from a woman aged 55-75 years in a cohort exposed to, infected with or recovered from COVID-19 (not recorded which). The CDR3 runs from the conserved cysteine through the conserved F or W. The order of the fields is CDR3 protein, CDR3 DNA, clone size, V gene, D gene, J gene. D genes are given only for firm matches. The listing skips clone size in some rows; elsewhere it reads once, few, many or a size class.

CDR3 protein: CASSVAPSGSGHEQYF
CDR3 DNA: TGTGCCAGCAGCGTAGCCCCCAGCGGGAGTGGCCACGAGCAGTACTTC
clone size: few
V gene: TRBV9
D gene: TRBD2
J gene: TRBJ2-7

CDR3 protein: CASSRGQGNQPQHF
CDR3 DNA: TGTGCCAGCAGCAGGGGGCAGGGCAATCAGCCCCAGCATTTT
clone size: -
V gene: TRBV25-1
D gene: TRBD1
J gene: TRBJ1-5

CDR3 protein: CASSQGGPGLEAPNEQFF
CDR3 DNA: TGCGCCAGCAGCCAAGGAGGACCGGGACTAGAGGCGCCCAATGAGCAGTTCTTC
clone size: -
V gene: TRBV4-3
D gene: TRBD2
J gene: TRBJ2-1

CDR3 protein: CASSSGTSRNEQFF
CDR3 DNA: TGTGCCAGCAGCAGCGGGACTAGCAGGAATGAGCAGTTCTTC
clone size: -
V gene: TRBV5-4
D gene: TRBD2
J gene: TRBJ2-1

CDR3 protein: CASRDQREGGEQFF
CDR3 DNA: TGTGCCAGTAGAGATCAGCGGGAGGGCGGGGAGCAGTTCTTC
clone size: -
V gene: TRBV19
D gene: TRBD2
J gene: TRBJ2-1

CDR3 protein: CAWSIPGVNTEAFF
CDR3 DNA: TGTGCCTGGAGTATCCCCGGGGTGAACACTGAAGCTTTCTTT
clone size: -
V gene: TRBV30
D gene: -
J gene: TRBJ1-1

CDR3 protein: CASSQSPAGTTNEKLFF
CDR3 DNA: TGCGCCAGCAGCCAAAGCCCCGCCGGGACAACTAATGAAAAACTGTTTTTT
clone size: -
V gene: TRBV4-1
D gene: -
J gene: TRBJ1-4

CDR3 protein: CASSPNRVNEQFF
CDR3 DNA: TGTGCCAGCAGCCCTAACAGGGTCAATGAGCAGTTCTTC
clone size: -
V gene: TRBV3-1/TRBV3-2
D gene: -
J gene: TRBJ2-1

CDR3 protein: CASSLQGANTEAFF
CDR3 DNA: TGTGCCAGCAGTTTACAGGGGGCGAACACTGAAGCTTTCTTT
clone size: -
V gene: TRBV27
D gene: TRBD1
J gene: TRBJ1-1

CDR3 protein: CATTGTSGRDTQYF
CDR3 DNA: TGCGCCACCACCGGGACTAGCGGGAGAGATACGCAGTATTTT
clone size: -
V gene: TRBV10-2
D gene: TRBD2
J gene: TRBJ2-3

CDR3 protein: CASSLVRGTGELFF
CDR3 DNA: TGTGCCAGCAGTCTAGTCAGGGGCACCGGGGAGCTGTTTTTT
clone size: -
V gene: TRBV11-2
D gene: -
J gene: TRBJ2-2

CDR3 protein: CASSIDRQDYSNQPQHF
CDR3 DNA: TGTGCCAGTAGTATAGATAGACAGGATTATAGCAATCAGCCCCAGCATTTT
clone size: few
V gene: TRBV19
D gene: -
J gene: TRBJ1-5